Presented here are 3 T cell receptor beta chains from one specimen sequenced in a study of vaccination and CD4 T cells after COVID-19. Once obtained from cultured CD4+ T cells, the DNA was sequenced using the Oncomine TCR Beta short-read assay. TCRdb reanalysed the PCR reads using MiXCR and keeps one entry per CDR3 protein. The repertoire holds about 12,000 distinct CDR3 sequences, with 44% as singletons. Treatment indicated: approximately nine-day PBMC culture with coronavirus spike peptide pools or control peptides (ViraFEST assay). No antigen is known for these receptors. The sample consisted of CD4+ T cells from blood, cultured in vitro. The receptors originated from a human donor who had recovered from COVID-19.

The rearrangement joins TRBV27 to TRBJ1-6; TRBD1 might be the D (5 bases). Deletions cut 8 bases from V and 4 bases from J, with 12 bases between. CDR3 length: 14 residues. Looked up from germline, CDR1 is MNHEY and CDR2 is SMNVEV (reference sequence). DNA of the CDR3: TGTGCCAGCGGAACGACAGTATATAATTCACCCCTCCACTTT. Amino acid sequence: CASGTTVYNSPLHF.

This clonotype was detected a few times. The J gene is TRBJ2-2, the V gene TRBV5-1, with 10 bases lining up with TRBD2. Per the germline V gene, CDR1 is SGHRS and CDR2 is YFSETQ. This CDR3 is built from 16 residues. The J segment lost 2 bases and the V segment lost 5 bases, leaving 6 bases of the junction unmatched. In DNA form, the CDR3 reads TGCGCCAGCAGGGTCACTAGCGGGATTAACACCGGGGAGCTGTTTTTT. Residues: CASRVTSGINTGELFF. The entire variable domain, with the rest obtained from reference TRBV5-1 and TRBJ2-2, is as follows: KAGVTQTPRYLIKTRGQQVTLSCSPISGHRSVSWYQQTPGQGLQFLFEYFSETQRNKGNFPGRFSGRQFSNSRSEMNVSTLELGDSALYLCASRVTSGINTGELFFGEGSRLTVL.

This rearrangement joins TRBV7-2 to TRBJ1-2; D call uncertain. This CDR3 has 13 amino acids. Trimming pared 0 bases from V and 7 bases from J, leaving 9 bases between. Germline V gives CDR1 SGHTA, CDR2 FQGNSA. The CDR3 region is CASSLANAAGYTF. CDR3 DNA: TGTGCCAGCAGCTTAGCAAACGCGGCTGGCTACACCTTC.